The present T cell receptor beta chain was sequenced within a study of CD8 T cells in ankylosing spondylitis. The V segment lost 3 bases and the J segment 2 bases; nucleotides outside the gene matches: 5. Germline lookup yields CDR1 SGHKS and CDR2 YYEKEE (reference sequence). The CDR3 extends over 15 amino acids. By quantitative 5'-RACE with molecular barcodes, the TCR beta libraries were made. A single record per CDR3 protein comes from TCRdb applying MiXCR to the 5' RACE reads. The repertoire has 300,000 to 400,000 distinct CDR3 sequences, approximately 22% of them found once; the top ten carry about 12%. This clonotype showed up just a few times. The antigen is undetermined. Study outcomes and limitations: Some motif variants had been reported before (in reactive arthritis synovial fluid and blood).

This TCR was recovered from a male donor with ankylosing spondylitis or in good health (not recorded which). The chain joins TRBV5-5 to TRBJ2-3; TRBD2 aligns across 8 bases. Material for sequencing was blood, either unsorted or a sorted T cell fraction (not recorded which). DNA of the CDR3: TGTGCCAGCAGCTGGAGGCGGGGGGCCACAGATACGCAGTATTTT. Amino acid sequence: CASSWRRGATDTQYF.